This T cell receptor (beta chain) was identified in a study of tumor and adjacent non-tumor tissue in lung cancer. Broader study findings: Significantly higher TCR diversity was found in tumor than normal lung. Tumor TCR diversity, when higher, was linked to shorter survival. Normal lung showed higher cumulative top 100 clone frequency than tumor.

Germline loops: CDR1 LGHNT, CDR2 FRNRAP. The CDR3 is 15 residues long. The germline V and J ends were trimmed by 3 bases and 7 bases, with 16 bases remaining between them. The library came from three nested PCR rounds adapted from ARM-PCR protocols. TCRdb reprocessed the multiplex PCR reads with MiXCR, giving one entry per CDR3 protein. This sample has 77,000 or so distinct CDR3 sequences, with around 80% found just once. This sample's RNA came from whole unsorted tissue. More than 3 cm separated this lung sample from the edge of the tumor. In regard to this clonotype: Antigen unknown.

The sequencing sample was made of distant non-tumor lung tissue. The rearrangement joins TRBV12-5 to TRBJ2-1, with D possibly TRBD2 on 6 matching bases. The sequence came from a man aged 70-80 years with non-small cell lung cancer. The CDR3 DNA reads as TGTGCTAGTGGTTTAGGGGCGGGGAGATCGAATGAGCAGTTCTTC. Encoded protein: CASGLGAGRSNEQFF.